This note documents a single TCR beta chain sequence. CDR1 is SGHTA and CDR2 is FQGNSA in the germline V gene. The CDR3 extends over 13 amino acids. Deletions cut 2 bases from V and 5 bases from J, with 9 bases between. This sample stems from a study of blood T cell repertoires in COVID-19. In the study's own analysis: Amplification with reference gene primers provided the estimates of nucleated cell counts. This table comes from immunoSEQ multiplex PCR, and its TCRdb copy is limited to in-frame clones, with some not included. That table supplies the V and J calls and clone size; D and trimming were determined from the DNA. This sample has around 300,000 clones; 88% occur once, and the top ten carry under 4.5%.

This sequence was found in a woman aged 50 to 60 with active or convalescent COVID-19. Sequencing was carried out using peripheral blood. The chain links TRBV7-2 to TRBJ1-1; D is undetermined. The CDR3 here is CASSLIIRTEAFF. The CDR3 bases are TGTGCCAGCAGCTTAATCATCAGGACTGAAGCTTTCTTT.